The 10 T cell receptor beta chains given below trace back to one sample, sequenced in a study of molecular identifiers for immune sequencing clone quantification. TCRdb re-called the PCR reads with MiXCR, one entry per CDR3 protein. The data hold tens of thousands of distinct CDR3 sequences, with about a sixth observed a single time. Sequencing was performed on naive CD8+ T cells from blood, with Jurkat cell RNA spiked in. Subset specified: FACS-sorted CD8+CD4-CCR7+CD45RA+ naive T cells. The source of these receptors is a human donor in good health. Some libraries in this study had Jurkat cell RNA spiked in.

J is TRBJ2-7 and V is TRBV5-8; TRBD1 matches 7 bases. The CDR3 has 15 residues. After removal of 1 base from V and 2 bases from J, the junction contained 6 bases not matched to a gene. Germline CDR1 and CDR2: SGHTS and YDEGEE. The CDR3 region is CASSLLAGGAYEQYF. CDR3 coding DNA: TGTGCCAGCAGCTTGTTGGCAGGGGGTGCCTACGAGCAGTACTTC.

In this sample, this clonotype turned up a few times. A much larger clonotype is one base distant, so this may be a read error. The rearrangement joins TRBV19 to TRBJ2-5; 13 nucleotides agree with TRBD2. V lost 3 bases and J lost 4; bases outside the gene matches: 2. Germline V CDR1 and CDR2: LNHDA, SQIVND (reference sequence). This CDR3 comprises 15 residues. As DNA, the CDR3 is TGTGCCAGTAGTATTGGACTAGCGGGGGCAGAGACCCAGTACTTC. Protein sequence: CASSIGLAGAETQYF. The whole variable domain, remainder taken from reference TRBV19 and TRBJ2-5, is DGGITQSPKYLFRKEGQNVTLSCEQNLNHDAMYWYRQDPGQGLRLIYYSQIVNDFQKGDIAEGYSVSREKKESFPLTVTSAQKNPTAFYLCASSIGLAGAETQYFGPGTRLLVL.

There are many counts of this clonotype. J is TRBJ2-5 and V is TRBV7-9; a possible D gene is TRBD2 (6 bases). This CDR3 is built from 14 residues. V was clipped by 2 bases and J by 2 bases, with 9 bases between them. Germline CDR1 and CDR2: SEHNR and FQNEAQ (reference sequence). CDR3 sequence reads: CASSLTAGQETQYF. The CDR3, as DNA: TGTGCCAGCAGCTTAACGGCGGGACAAGAGACCCAGTACTTC.

There are many counts of this clonotype. This chain joins TRBV2 and TRBJ2-7, with D uncertain. Per germline, CDR1 SNHLY and CDR2 FYNNEI. Trimming cost V 6 bases and J 3 bases, with 12 bases left between them. This CDR3 is built from 13 residues. CDR3 in DNA: TGTGCCAGCAGCGGGTCCTCCATCTACGAGCAGTACTTC. The encoded protein is CASSGSSIYEQYF.

This clonotype was counted ten times or more. This rearrangement joins TRBV4-3 to TRBJ2-5; TRBD2 agrees at 9 bases. Trimming removed 0 bases from V and 5 bases from J; junction bases left unmatched: 13. The V gene's germline CDR1 is LGHNA and CDR2 YSLEER. The CDR3 contains 18 residues. The CDR3 region is CASSQDPGLAGRSETQYF. The CDR3 DNA reads as TGCGCCAGCAGCCAAGATCCCGGGCTAGCGGGGCGTAGCGAGACCCAGTACTTC.

A word on this clonotype: A much larger clone lies one base from this, so it may be a read error. The rearrangement uses TRBV24-1 and TRBJ2-3; D call uncertain. The germline CDR1 and CDR2 sequences are KGHDR and SFDVKD. V lost 5 bases and J lost 3, with 14 bases in between. This CDR3 is 15 amino acids long. This CDR3 reads CATSADADLTDTQYF. The DNA for the CDR3 is TGTGCCACCAGTGCGGATGCGGACCTGACAGATACGCAGTATTTT.

Points on this clonotype: Because it lacks the conserved phenylalanine or tryptophan at the end, this CDR3 is likely a read error. This sequence joins TRBV2 and TRBJ2-4; the match to TRBD2 covers 9 bases. Per the germline V gene, CDR1 is SNHLY and CDR2 is FYNNEI. Trimming removed 0 bases from V and 3 bases from J; junction bases left unmatched: 9. There are 18 residues in the CDR3. DNA of the CDR3: TGTGCCAGCAGTGAAGCTTTGGCGGGAGGGCCCAACAAAAACATTCAGTACATC. Protein sequence: CASSEALAGGPNKNIQYI.

In its sample, this clonotype was seen many times. The CDR3 DNA reads as TGTGCCAGCAGCTTTGTAGGAGGGCAAGAGACCCAGTACTTC. Its protein product is CASSFVGGQETQYF. The chain is built from TRBV7-3 and TRBJ2-5, with TRBD2 as a possible D gene (6 bases). V lost 3 bases, J lost 2 bases, and 10 bases lay in between. The CDR3 covers 14 residues. Germline V lookup: CDR1 SGHTA, CDR2 FQGTGA.

This clonotype was counted at least ten times. In DNA, the CDR3 is TGCAGCGTGACTAGCGGAGACTACAATGAGCAGTTCTTC. Its translation is CSVTSGDYNEQFF. The gene calls are TRBV29-1 and TRBJ2-1, with 9 nucleotides matching TRBD2. This CDR3 is built from 13 residues. After removal of 6 bases from V and 3 bases from J, the junction contained 3 bases not matched to a gene. Looked up from germline, CDR1 is SQVTM and CDR2 is ANQGSEA.

The sample holds many counts of this clonotype. The J gene is TRBJ2-7, the V gene TRBV6-2 or TRBV6-3; no firm D call. V was cut by 5 bases and J by 3 bases, with 11 bases left in between. This CDR3 spans 13 amino acids. Germline CDR1 is MNHEY and CDR2 is SVGEGT. The CDR3 sequence: CASSTPLSYEQYF. For the CDR3, the DNA is TGTGCCAGCAGTACCCCGTTAAGCTACGAGCAGTACTTC.